A selection of T cell receptor beta chains follows, all from one sample in a study of blood T cell repertoires in COVID-19. Method: immunoSEQ multiplex PCR; TCRdb's copy keeps in-frame clones and lacks some. The sample carries 140,000 to 150,000 clones, around 90% recorded once. Sequencing was done on a sample of PBMCs or T cells enriched from blood (not recorded which). Every receptor here comes from a woman between 40 and 55 years old who had been exposed to COVID-19. The CDR3 runs from the conserved cysteine through the conserved F or W. Fields, in order: CDR3 length, D gene, clone size, V gene, J gene, CDR3 protein, CDR3 DNA. A D gene is named only where the DNA matches it firmly. A row's size may be missing; if present it is once, few, many or a size class.

>17|NA|NA|TRBV4-3|TRBJ1-1
CASSQQTGGVIGTEAFF
TGCGCCAGCAGCCAGCAAACGGGGGGTGTGATTGGGACTGAAGCTTTCTTT
>14|NA|once|TRBV10-3|TRBJ1-1
CAITAEGSNTEAFF
TGTGCCATCACTGCCGAGGGATCGAACACTGAAGCTTTCTTT
>14|NA|NA|TRBV4-2|TRBJ2-1
CASTPLASYNEQFF
TGTGCCAGCACCCCACTAGCCTCCTACAATGAGCAGTTCTTC
>17|TRBD2|NA|TRBV28|TRBJ2-6
CASSSRSGGAGANVLTF
TGTGCCAGCAGTTCACGATCGGGAGGGGCTGGGGCCAACGTCCTGACTTTC
>15|TRBD1|NA|TRBV7-2|TRBJ2-7
CASSFWTGASYEQYF
TGTGCCAGCAGCTTTTGGACAGGGGCTTCCTACGAGCAGTACTTC
>16|TRBD1|once|TRBV5-1|TRBJ2-7
CASSLGTPGQSYEQYF
TGCGCCAGCAGCTTGGGGACCCCGGGACAGTCCTACGAGCAGTACTTC
>12|NA|NA|TRBV11-2|TRBJ2-4
CASSYGFNIQYF
TGTGCCAGCAGCTACGGGTTCAACATTCAGTACTTC
>12|NA|NA|TRBV3-1/TRBV3-2|TRBJ2-7
CASSFTGTEQYF
TGTGCCAGCAGCTTTACAGGGACCGAGCAGTACTTC
>15|NA|NA|TRBV3-1/TRBV3-2|TRBJ1-1
CASSRSTGRNTEAFF
TGTGCCAGCAGCCGCAGCACAGGGAGGAACACTGAAGCTTTCTTT
>15|NA|NA|TRBV5-1|TRBJ2-4
CASSLNERGWGIQYF
TGCGCCAGCAGCTTGAATGAAAGGGGCTGGGGCATTCAGTACTTC
>15|NA|NA|TRBV19|TRBJ2-1
CASSQQGRTYNEQFF
TGTGCCAGTAGCCAACAGGGTCGCACCTACAATGAGCAGTTCTTC
>11|NA|once|TRBV20-1|TRBJ2-7
CSANRQYEQYF
TGCAGTGCTAACCGACAGTACGAGCAGTACTTC
>14|NA|once|TRBV11-3|TRBJ2-1
CASSQARGRNEQFF
TGTGCCAGCAGCCAGGCAAGGGGAAGGAATGAGCAGTTCTTC
>12|NA|NA|TRBV5-1|TRBJ2-1
CASSLNQFEQFF
TGCGCCAGCAGCTTGAACCAGTTCGAGCAGTTCTTC
>15|NA|NA|TRBV28|TRBJ2-7
CASSPSLGLAYEQYF
TGTGCCAGCAGTCCGTCACTGGGACTCGCCTACGAGCAGTACTTC
>17|NA|NA|TRBV4-2|TRBJ1-5
CASSPGMPGGSYQPQHF
TGTGCCAGCAGCCCCGGAATGCCGGGGGGCTCCTATCAGCCCCAGCATTTT
>13|NA|once|TRBV12-5|TRBJ1-2
CASGLWSLYGYTF
TGTGCTAGTGGTTTGTGGAGCCTCTATGGCTACACCTTC
>15|NA|NA|TRBV12-5|TRBJ2-7
CASGYIRGAVYEQYF
TGTGCTAGTGGCTACATCCGGGGTGCAGTCTACGAGCAGTACTTC
>13|NA|once|TRBV18|TRBJ1-1
CASSPSSRSEAFF
TGTGCCAGCTCACCATCCTCCAGGTCTGAAGCTTTCTTT
>15|NA|NA|TRBV4-1|TRBJ1-1
CASSQEGASNTEAFF
TGCGCCAGCAGCCAAGAGGGAGCTTCGAACACTGAAGCTTTCTTT
>10|NA|NA|TRBV20-1|TRBJ2-1
CSATYNEQFF
TGCAGTGCTACATACAATGAGCAGTTCTTC
>12|NA|NA|TRBV29-1|TRBJ1-5
CSARDIDQPQHF
TGCAGCGCCAGAGACATAGATCAGCCCCAGCATTTT
>17|TRBD2|once|TRBV2|TRBJ2-3
CASRRLAGLTSTDTQYF
TGTGCCAGCAGACGACTAGCGGGGTTAACTAGCACAGATACGCAGTATTTT
>17|TRBD2|NA|TRBV3-1/TRBV3-2|TRBJ2-4
CASSQEPGLAGKNIQYF
TGTGCCAGCAGCCAAGAACCGGGACTAGCGGGTAAAAACATTCAGTACTTC
>16|NA|NA|TRBV5-6|TRBJ1-2
CASSSTSGGADYGYTF
TGTGCCAGCAGCTCGACCTCGGGGGGGGCTGACTATGGCTACACCTTC
>15|NA|NA|TRBV2|TRBJ1-2
CASDLNRDNDYGYTF
TGTGCCAGCGACCTCAACCGGGACAACGACTATGGCTACACCTTC
>14|NA|NA|TRBV5-1|TRBJ2-7
CASSLVAQRGEQYF
TGCGCCAGCAGCTTGGTAGCACAACGGGGCGAGCAGTACTTC
>16|NA|NA|TRBV7-9|TRBJ2-3
CASMNQKDTSTDTQYF
TGTGCCAGCATGAACCAGAAGGACACTAGCACAGATACGCAGTATTTT
>14|TRBD1|NA|TRBV6-5|TRBJ2-7
CASSAGTGAYEQYF
TGTGCCAGCAGCGCCGGGACAGGAGCCTACGAGCAGTACTTC
>10|NA|few|TRBV20-1|TRBJ2-1
CSAINNEQFF
TGCAGTGCTATTAACAATGAGCAGTTCTTC
>15|TRBD1|few|TRBV19|TRBJ1-2
CASTPSQGEAYGYTF
TGTGCCAGTACCCCAAGCCAGGGGGAGGCGTATGGCTACACCTTC
>13|NA|once|TRBV25-1|TRBJ2-7
CASSELGAYEQYF
TGTGCCAGCAGTGAACTAGGCGCCTACGAGCAGTACTTC
>12|NA|NA|TRBV29-1|TRBJ1-4
CSVRATNEKLFF
TGCAGCGTTCGAGCAACTAATGAAAAACTGTTTTTT
>15|NA|NA|TRBV28|TRBJ2-6
CASSLIASGANVLTF
TGTGCCAGCAGTTTAATAGCTTCTGGGGCCAACGTCCTGACTTTC
>15|TRBD2|NA|TRBV6-5|TRBJ2-1
CASSYGSGGRYEQFF
TGTGCCAGCAGTTACGGCAGCGGGGGGAGGTATGAGCAGTTCTTC
>16|NA|NA|TRBV7-9|TRBJ2-4
CASSPRLVVAKNIQYF
TGTGCCAGCAGCCCCCGACTGGTGGTAGCCAAAAACATTCAGTACTTC
>15|NA|NA|TRBV5-1|TRBJ1-6
CASSGTRDGGSPLHF
TGCGCCAGCAGCGGTACCAGGGACGGGGGATCACCCCTCCACTTT
>15|NA|NA|TRBV18|TRBJ2-5
CASSPPSRDLETQYF
TGTGCCAGCTCACCACCGAGTAGGGACTTGGAGACCCAGTACTTC
>14|NA|NA|TRBV4-3|TRBJ1-6
CASSQDQYNSPLHF
TGCGCCAGCAGCCAAGACCAGTATAATTCACCCCTCCACTTT
>11|NA|NA|TRBV19|TRBJ1-2
CASGQHYGYTF
TGTGCCAGCGGACAGCACTATGGCTACACCTTC
>16|NA|NA|TRBV6-2/TRBV6-3|TRBJ2-1
CASSYGGTFSYNEQFF
TGTGCCAGCAGTTACGGCGGGACCTTCTCCTACAATGAGCAGTTCTTC
>15|TRBD1|NA|TRBV11-2|TRBJ1-4
CASSRPGQSNEKLFF
TGTGCCAGCAGCCGCCCGGGACAGTCTAATGAAAAACTGTTTTTT
>15|NA|once|TRBV4-2|TRBJ1-4
CASSQADGFNEKLFF
TGTGCCAGCAGCCAAGCTGACGGGTTTAATGAAAAACTGTTTTTT
>11|NA|NA|TRBV29-1|TRBJ2-1
CSASLFNEQFF
TGCAGCGCCAGTTTATTTAATGAGCAGTTCTTC
>16|NA|NA|TRBV13|TRBJ2-2
CASSDRGGAYGGELFF
TGTGCCAGCAGCGACCGTGGGGGCGCTTACGGCGGGGAGCTGTTTTTT
>14|TRBD1|few|TRBV7-9|TRBJ1-1
CASRKTGGNTEAFF
TGTGCCAGCAGAAAAACAGGGGGAAACACTGAAGCTTTCTTT
>16|TRBD1|NA|TRBV29-1|TRBJ1-2
CSVDNRGIAGGYGYTF
TGCAGCGTTGATAACAGGGGGATTGCCGGGGGCTATGGCTACACCTTC
>17|NA|once|TRBV11-3|TRBJ1-5
CASSFSEDTNSNQPQHF
TGTGCCAGCAGCTTTAGTGAAGATACTAATAGCAATCAGCCCCAGCATTTT
>15|TRBD1|NA|TRBV5-1|TRBJ1-1
CASSLAGQRYTEAFF
TGCGCCAGCAGCTTGGCGGGACAGCGATACACTGAAGCTTTCTTT